The rows below give T cell receptor beta chains drawn from one sample of a study of shared clonotypes between healthy human individuals. Using immunoSEQ multiplex PCR, the repertoire was profiled, and TCRdb retains in-frame clones only, with some absent. The table has over a million clones, more than 75% seen once. Sequenced material: memory CD4+ T cells from PBMCs. Source of these receptors: a man younger than 35 in good health. Some clones in this sample may be carry-over from other donors' samples. Each CDR3 is given without its conserved first and last residue. Fields, in order: V gene, J gene, CDR3 length, CDR3 protein.

V: TRBV27
J: TRBJ1-1
length: 11
CDR3: ASSLRTGAEAF

V: TRBV18
J: TRBJ2-5
length: 11
CDR3: ASSPTGQETQY

V: TRBV7-9
J: TRBJ2-2
length: 15
CDR3: ASSLSGGSGNTGELF

V: TRBV9
J: TRBJ2-5
length: 15
CDR3: ASSVGGRAPLQETQY

V: TRBV11-2
J: TRBJ2-5
length: 14
CDR3: ASSLVLAGSQETQY

V: TRBV5-1
J: TRBJ2-3
length: 13
CDR3: ASGGKGASTDTQY

V: TRBV20-1
J: TRBJ1-3
length: 9
CDR3: SARDRHTIY

V: TRBV7-9
J: TRBJ1-2
length: 14
CDR3: ASSSSRPGTGYGYT

V: TRBV19
J: TRBJ1-5
length: 15
CDR3: ASSISVQGRSNQPQH

V: TRBV5-1
J: TRBJ1-6
length: 13
CDR3: ASSWDTLEDSPLH

V: TRBV16
J: TRBJ2-1
length: 14
CDR3: ASSQIASAQSLEQF

V: TRBV27
J: TRBJ1-2
length: 11
CDR3: ASSPQGIRGYT

V: TRBV10-1
J: TRBJ2-7
length: 10
CDR3: ASGTYSYEQY

V: TRBV5-1
J: TRBJ2-1
length: 15
CDR3: ASSRQRAGQRFHEQF

V: TRBV27
J: TRBJ1-2
length: 12
CDR3: ASSLKRDNYGYT

V: TRBV7-9
J: TRBJ2-3
length: 14
CDR3: ASSSPGGGGADTQY

V: TRBV7-2
J: TRBJ2-5
length: 10
CDR3: ASSLWLETQY

V: TRBV28
J: TRBJ2-7
length: 12
CDR3: ASSPGTEDYEQY

V: TRBV18
J: TRBJ2-2
length: 15
CDR3: ASSPPSTGGGTGELF

V: TRBV5-4
J: TRBJ2-1
length: 12
CDR3: ASSSRQGYNEQF

V: TRBV15
J: TRBJ1-3
length: 12
CDR3: ATSREIHGNTIY

V: TRBV18
J: TRBJ2-7
length: 14
CDR3: ASSPWGQGPSYEQY

V: TRBV2
J: TRBJ2-1
length: 12
CDR3: ASSDSGQGDEQF

V: TRBV28
J: TRBJ2-7
length: 13
CDR3: ASSSPSGSHYEQY

V: TRBV4-1
J: TRBJ2-1
length: 12
CDR3: ASSHRGNKNEQF

V: TRBV5-8
J: TRBJ2-3
length: 13
CDR3: ASSLEAGYTDTQY

V: TRBV4-1
J: TRBJ1-2
length: 15
CDR3: ASRHENTGPTIDGYT